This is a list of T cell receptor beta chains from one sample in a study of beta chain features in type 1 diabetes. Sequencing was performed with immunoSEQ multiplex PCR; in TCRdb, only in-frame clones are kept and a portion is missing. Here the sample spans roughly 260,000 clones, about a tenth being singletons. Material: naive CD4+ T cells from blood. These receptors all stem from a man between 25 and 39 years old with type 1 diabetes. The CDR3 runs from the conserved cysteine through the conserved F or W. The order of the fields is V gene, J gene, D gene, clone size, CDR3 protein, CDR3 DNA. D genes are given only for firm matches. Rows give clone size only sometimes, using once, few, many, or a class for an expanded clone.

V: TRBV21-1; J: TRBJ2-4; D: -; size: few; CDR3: CASSKVKFHGDSLAKNIQYF; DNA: TGTGCCAGCAGCAAAGTCAAGTTTCACGGAGATTCTTTAGCCAAAAACATTCAGTACTTC
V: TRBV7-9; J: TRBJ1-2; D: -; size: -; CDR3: CASSRPGQGNGYTF; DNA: TGTGCCAGCAGCCGTCCGGGCCAGGGAAATGGCTACACCTTC
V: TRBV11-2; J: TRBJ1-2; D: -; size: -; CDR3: CASSFRGFYGYTF; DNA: TGTGCCAGCAGCTTCCGGGGATTCTATGGCTACACCTTC
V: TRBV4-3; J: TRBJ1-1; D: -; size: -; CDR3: CASSRGGPNTEAFF; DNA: TGCGCCAGCAGCCGCGGGGGACCTAACACTGAAGCTTTCTTT
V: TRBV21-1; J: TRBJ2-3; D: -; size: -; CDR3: CASIVERAGLTDTQYF; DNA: TGTGCCAGCATCGTAGAGAGGGCGGGGCTTACAGATACGCAGTATTTT
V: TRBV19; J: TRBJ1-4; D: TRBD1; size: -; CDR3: CASSVNPGQGEKLFF; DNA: TGTGCCAGTAGTGTCAATCCGGGACAGGGTGAAAAACTGTTTTTT
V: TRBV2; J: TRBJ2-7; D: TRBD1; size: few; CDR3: CASSRDRSYEQYF; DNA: TGTGCCAGCAGCCGGGACAGGTCCTACGAGCAGTACTTC
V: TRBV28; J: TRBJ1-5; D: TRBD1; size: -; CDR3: CASSVGQTVNQPQHF; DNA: TGTGCCAGCAGTGTGGGACAGACGGTAAATCAGCCCCAGCATTTT
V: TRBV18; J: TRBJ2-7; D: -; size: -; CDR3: CASSPPSGAYEQYF; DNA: TGTGCCAGCTCACCACCATCGGGGGCCTACGAGCAGTACTTC
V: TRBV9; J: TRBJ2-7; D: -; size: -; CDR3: CASSVRHTGEQYF; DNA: TGTGCCAGCAGCGTTAGACATACCGGCGAGCAGTACTTC
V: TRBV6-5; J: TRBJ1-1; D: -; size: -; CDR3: CASSYGGTPTEAFF; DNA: TGTGCCAGCAGTTACGGAGGAACCCCCACTGAAGCTTTCTTT
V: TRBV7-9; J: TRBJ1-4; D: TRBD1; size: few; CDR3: CASSSSGTGEKLFF; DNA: TGTGCCAGCAGCTCGTCAGGGACAGGGGAAAAACTGTTTTTT
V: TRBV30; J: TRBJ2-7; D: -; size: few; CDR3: CAWETGPSYEQYF; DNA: TGTGCCTGGGAAACAGGGCCCTCCTACGAGCAGTACTTC
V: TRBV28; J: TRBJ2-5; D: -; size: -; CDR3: CASSLRSRTQYF; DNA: TGTGCCAGCAGTTTACGGTCACGGACCCAGTACTTC
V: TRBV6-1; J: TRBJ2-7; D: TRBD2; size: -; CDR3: CASTHGLAGNYEQYF; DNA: TGTGCCAGCACGCATGGACTAGCGGGGAACTACGAGCAGTACTTC
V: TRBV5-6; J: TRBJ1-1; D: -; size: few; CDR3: CASSLRQVAFF; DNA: TGTGCCAGCAGCCTCAGACAGGTAGCTTTCTTT
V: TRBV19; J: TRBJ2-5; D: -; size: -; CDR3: CASSIAAGRETQYF; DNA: TGTGCCAGTAGTATAGCGGCAGGCAGGGAGACCCAGTACTTC
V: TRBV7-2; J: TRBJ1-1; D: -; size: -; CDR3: CASSFTGNTEAFF; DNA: TGTGCCAGCAGCTTCACAGGGAACACTGAAGCTTTCTTT
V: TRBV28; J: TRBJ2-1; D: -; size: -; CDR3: CASSPYAFGRASYNEQFF; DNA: TGTGCCAGCAGCCCTTATGCGTTCGGCAGGGCATCCTACAATGAGCAGTTCTTC
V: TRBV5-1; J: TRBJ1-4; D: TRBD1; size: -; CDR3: CASSFGTGLEKLFF; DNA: TGCGCCAGCAGCTTCGGGACAGGTCTTGAAAAACTGTTTTTT
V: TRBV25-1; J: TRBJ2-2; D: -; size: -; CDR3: CASSPGPNTGELFF; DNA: TGTGCCAGCAGTCCAGGTCCGAACACCGGGGAGCTGTTTTTT
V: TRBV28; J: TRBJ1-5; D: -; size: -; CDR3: CASSSMGGINQPQHF; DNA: TGTGCCAGCAGTTCCATGGGAGGGATCAATCAGCCCCAGCATTTT
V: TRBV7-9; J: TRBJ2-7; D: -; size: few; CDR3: CASSPGYEQYF; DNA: TGTGCCAGCAGCCCGGGTTACGAGCAGTACTTC
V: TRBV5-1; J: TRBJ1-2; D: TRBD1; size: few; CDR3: CASSRQGGNGYTF; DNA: TGCGCCAGCAGCCGACAGGGGGGTAATGGCTACACCTTC
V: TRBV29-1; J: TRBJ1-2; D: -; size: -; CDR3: CSVGGGWPNYGYTF; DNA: TGCAGCGTTGGCGGGGGATGGCCTAACTATGGCTACACCTTC
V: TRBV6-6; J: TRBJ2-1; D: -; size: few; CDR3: CASSYPSGDEQFF; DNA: TGTGCCAGCAGTTACCCTTCAGGGGATGAGCAGTTCTTC
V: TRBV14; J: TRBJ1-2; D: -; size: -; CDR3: CASSQEGRGYGYTF; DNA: TGTGCCAGCAGCCAAGAGGGCAGGGGCTATGGCTACACCTTC
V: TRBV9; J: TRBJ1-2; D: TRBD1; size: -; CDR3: CASSVRSTGGSGNYGYTF; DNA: TGTGCCAGCAGCGTAAGAAGTACAGGGGGAAGTGGGAACTATGGCTACACCTTC
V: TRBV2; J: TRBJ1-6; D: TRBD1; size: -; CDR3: CASSRQGSSPLHF; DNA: TGTGCCAGCAGTCGACAGGGTTCCTCACCCCTCCACTTT
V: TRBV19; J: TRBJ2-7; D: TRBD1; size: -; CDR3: CATGQGDSYEQYF; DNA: TGTGCCACGGGACAGGGGGACTCCTACGAGCAGTACTTC
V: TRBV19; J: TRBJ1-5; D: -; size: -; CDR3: CASSTREYQPQHF; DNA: TGTGCCAGTAGTACTAGGGAGTACCAGCCCCAGCATTTT
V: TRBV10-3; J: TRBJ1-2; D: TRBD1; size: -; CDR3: CAIRVDREYGYTF; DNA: TGTGCCATCAGGGTGGACAGGGAGTATGGCTACACCTTC
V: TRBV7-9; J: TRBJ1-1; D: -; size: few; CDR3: CASSTFGEGTEAFF; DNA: TGTGCCAGCAGCACGTTCGGGGAGGGCACTGAAGCTTTCTTT
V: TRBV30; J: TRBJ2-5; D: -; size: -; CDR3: CAWSVAGGLSETQYF; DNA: TGTGCCTGGAGTGTAGCCGGGGGGCTCTCGGAGACCCAGTACTTC
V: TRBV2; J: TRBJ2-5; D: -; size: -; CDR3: CASTVQGGLVETQYF; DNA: TGTGCCAGCACGGTACAGGGGGGGTTGGTGGAGACCCAGTACTTC
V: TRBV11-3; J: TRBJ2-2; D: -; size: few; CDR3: CASSLGSLGTGELFF; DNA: TGTGCCAGCAGCTTGGGCTCACTAGGGACCGGGGAGCTGTTTTTT
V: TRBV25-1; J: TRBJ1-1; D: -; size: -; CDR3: CASSRRAGSFEAFF; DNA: TGTGCCAGCAGTCGACGGGCGGGGTCCTTTGAAGCTTTCTTT
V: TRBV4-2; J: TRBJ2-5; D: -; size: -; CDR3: CASSQDAYDPRETQYF; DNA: TGTGCCAGCAGCCAAGATGCCTATGATCCTCGGGAGACCCAGTACTTC
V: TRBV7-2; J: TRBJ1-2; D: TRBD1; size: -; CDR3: CASSRTGLGGYTF; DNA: TGTGCCAGCAGCCGGACAGGTCTGGGGGGCTACACCTTC
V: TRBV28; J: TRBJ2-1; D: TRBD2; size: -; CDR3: CASSFLGTSGGDNEQFF; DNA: TGTGCCAGCAGTTTTCTGGGCACTAGCGGGGGGGACAATGAGCAGTTCTTC
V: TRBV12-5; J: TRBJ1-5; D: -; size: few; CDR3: CASGTGDGLTQHF; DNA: TGTGCTAGTGGTACGGGGGACGGCCTGACCCAGCATTTT
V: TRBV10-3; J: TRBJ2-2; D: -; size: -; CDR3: CAISGSGTNAGELFF; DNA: TGTGCCATCAGTGGGTCCGGGACAAACGCCGGGGAGCTGTTTTTT
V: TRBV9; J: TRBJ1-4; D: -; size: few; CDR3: CASAKTATNEKLFF; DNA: TGTGCCAGCGCCAAAACAGCAACTAATGAAAAACTGTTTTTT
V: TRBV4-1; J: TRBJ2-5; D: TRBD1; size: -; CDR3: CASSQDGQGWETQYF; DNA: TGCGCCAGCAGCCAAGATGGACAGGGATGGGAGACCCAGTACTTC
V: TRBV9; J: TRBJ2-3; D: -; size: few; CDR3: CASSVSGSTDTQYF; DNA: TGTGCCAGCAGCGTTAGCGGTAGCACAGATACGCAGTATTTT
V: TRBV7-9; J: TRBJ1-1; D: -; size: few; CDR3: CASSFGMNTEAFF; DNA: TGTGCCAGCAGCTTTGGCATGAACACTGAAGCTTTCTTT
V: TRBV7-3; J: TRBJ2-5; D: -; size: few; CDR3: CASSERSRETQYF; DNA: TGTGCCAGCAGCGAACGGTCGCGGGAGACCCAGTACTTC
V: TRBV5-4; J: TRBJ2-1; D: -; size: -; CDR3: CASSGAAEEQFF; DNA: TGTGCCAGCTCGGGTGCGGCTGAAGAGCAGTTCTTC
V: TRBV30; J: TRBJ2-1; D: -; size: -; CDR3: CAWSVRGDEQFF; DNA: TGTGCCTGGAGTGTAAGGGGTGATGAGCAGTTCTTC
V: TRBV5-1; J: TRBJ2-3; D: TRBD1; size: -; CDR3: CASSPGTGGPDTQYF; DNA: TGCGCCAGCAGCCCCGGGACAGGGGGCCCAGATACGCAGTATTTT
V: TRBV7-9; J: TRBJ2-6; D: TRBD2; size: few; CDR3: CASSSRGDSGANVLTF; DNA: TGTGCCAGCAGCTCCCGGGGGGACTCTGGGGCCAACGTCCTGACTTTC
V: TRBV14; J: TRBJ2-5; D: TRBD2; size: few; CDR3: CASSQSGGKTQYF; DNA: TGTGCCAGCAGCCAGAGCGGGGGAAAGACCCAGTACTTC
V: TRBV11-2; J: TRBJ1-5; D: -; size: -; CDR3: CASSGGISGAGQPQHF; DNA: TGTGCCAGCAGCGGTGGGATATCGGGAGCGGGTCAGCCCCAGCATTTT
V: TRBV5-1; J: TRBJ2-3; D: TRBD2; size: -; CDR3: CASSRTSGGTEDTQYF; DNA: TGCGCCAGCAGCAGGACTAGCGGGGGGACCGAAGATACGCAGTATTTT
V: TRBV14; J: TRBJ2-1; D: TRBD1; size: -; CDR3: CASSRISRGRRYNEQFF; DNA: TGTGCCAGCAGCCGGATCTCCAGGGGGCGCAGATACAATGAGCAGTTCTTC